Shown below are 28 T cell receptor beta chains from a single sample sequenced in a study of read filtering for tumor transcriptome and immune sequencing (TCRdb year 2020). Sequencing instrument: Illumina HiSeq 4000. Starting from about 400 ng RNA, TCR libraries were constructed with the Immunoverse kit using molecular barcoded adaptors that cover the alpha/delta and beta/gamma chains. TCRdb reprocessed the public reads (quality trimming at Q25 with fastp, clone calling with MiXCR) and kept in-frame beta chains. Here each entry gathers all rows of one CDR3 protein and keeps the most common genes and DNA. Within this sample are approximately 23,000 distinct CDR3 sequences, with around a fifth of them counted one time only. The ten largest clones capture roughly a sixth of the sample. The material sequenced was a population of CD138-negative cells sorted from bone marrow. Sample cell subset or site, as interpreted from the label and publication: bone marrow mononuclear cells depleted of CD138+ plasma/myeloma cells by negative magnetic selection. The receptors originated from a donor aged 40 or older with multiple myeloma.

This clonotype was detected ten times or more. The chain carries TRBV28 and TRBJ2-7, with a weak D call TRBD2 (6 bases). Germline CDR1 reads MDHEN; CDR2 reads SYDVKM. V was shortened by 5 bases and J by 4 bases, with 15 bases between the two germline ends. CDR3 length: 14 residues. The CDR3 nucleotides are TGTGCCAGCAGTACCCTCGGGAGTGGTTACGAGCAGTACTTC. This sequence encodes CASSTLGSGYEQYF.

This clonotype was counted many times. The DNA for the CDR3 is TGTGCCGCTCCAAAGGGGGGCGGGAGCAATGAGCAGTTCTTC. Translation gives CAAPKGGGSNEQFF. V and J are TRBV28 and TRBJ2-1, with a possible D match to TRBD2 (7 bases). Germline CDR1 and CDR2: MDHEN and SYDVKM. The V end lost 11 bases, the J end lost 6 bases, and 20 bases lay between the germline ends. The CDR3 is 14 residues long. The variable domain in full, completed from reference TRBV28 and TRBJ2-1, reads DVKVTQSSRYLVKRTGEKVFLECVQDMDHENMFWYRQDPGLGLRLIYFSYDVKMKEKGDIPEGYSVSREKKERFSLILESASTNQTSMYLCAAPKGGGSNEQFFGPGTRLTVL.

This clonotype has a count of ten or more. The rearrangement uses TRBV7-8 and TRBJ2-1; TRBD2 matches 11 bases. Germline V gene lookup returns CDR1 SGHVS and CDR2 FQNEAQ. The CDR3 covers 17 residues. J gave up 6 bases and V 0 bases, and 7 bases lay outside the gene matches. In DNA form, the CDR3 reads TGTGCCAGCAGCTTAGCTGTAGGGACTAGCGGCTTCAATGAGCAGTTCTTC. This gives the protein CASSLAVGTSGFNEQFF.

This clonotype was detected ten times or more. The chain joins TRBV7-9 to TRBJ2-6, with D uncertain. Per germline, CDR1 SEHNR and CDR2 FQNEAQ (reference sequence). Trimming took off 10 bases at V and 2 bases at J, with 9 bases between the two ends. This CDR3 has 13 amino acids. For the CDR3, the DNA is TGTGCCACAACTACGGCTGGGGCCAACGTCCTGACTTTC. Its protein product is CATTTAGANVLTF. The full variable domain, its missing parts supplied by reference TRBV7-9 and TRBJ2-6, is DTGVSQNPRHKITKRGQNVTFRCDPISEHNRLYWYRQTLGQGPEFLTYFQNEAQLEKSRLLSDRFSAERPKGSFSTLEIQRTEQGDSAMYLCATTTAGANVLTFGAGSRLTVL.

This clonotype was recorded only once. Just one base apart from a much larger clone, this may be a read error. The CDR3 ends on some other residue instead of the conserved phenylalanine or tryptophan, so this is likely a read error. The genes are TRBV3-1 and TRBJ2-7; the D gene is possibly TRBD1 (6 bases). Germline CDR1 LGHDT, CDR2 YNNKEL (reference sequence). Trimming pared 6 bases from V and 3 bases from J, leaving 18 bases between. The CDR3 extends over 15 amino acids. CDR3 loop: CASSQQGIVGYEQYS. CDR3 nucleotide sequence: TGTGCCAGCAGTCAACAGGGTATCGTAGGCTACGAGCAGTACTCC.

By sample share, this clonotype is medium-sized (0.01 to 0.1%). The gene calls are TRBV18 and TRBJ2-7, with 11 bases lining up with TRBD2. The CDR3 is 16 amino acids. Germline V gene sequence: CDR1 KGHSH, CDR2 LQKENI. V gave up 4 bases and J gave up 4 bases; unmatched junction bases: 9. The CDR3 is CASSQLGTSGLYEQYF. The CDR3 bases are TGTGCCAGCTCACAATTAGGGACTAGCGGCCTTTACGAGCAGTACTTC.

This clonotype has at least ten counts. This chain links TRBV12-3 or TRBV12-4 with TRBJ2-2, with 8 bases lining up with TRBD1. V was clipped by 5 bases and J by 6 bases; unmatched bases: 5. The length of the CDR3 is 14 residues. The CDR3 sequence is CASSRQGLSGELFF. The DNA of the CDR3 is TGTGCCAGCAGTCGACAGGGGCTCTCCGGGGAGCTGTTTTTT.

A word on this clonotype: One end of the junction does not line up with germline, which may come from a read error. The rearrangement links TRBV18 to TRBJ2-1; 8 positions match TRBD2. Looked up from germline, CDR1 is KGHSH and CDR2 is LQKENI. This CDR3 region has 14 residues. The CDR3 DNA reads TGTGCCAGTTCACCGAGCGGGAGACGCAATGAGCAGTCCTTC. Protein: CASSPSGRRNEQSF.

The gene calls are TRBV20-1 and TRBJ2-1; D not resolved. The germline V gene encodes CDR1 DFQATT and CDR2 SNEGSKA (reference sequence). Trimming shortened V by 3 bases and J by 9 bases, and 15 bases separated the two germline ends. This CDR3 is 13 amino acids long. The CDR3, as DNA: TGCAGTGCTAGTCGTTTCGAGGATGGTGAGCAGTTCTTC. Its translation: CSASRFEDGEQFF.

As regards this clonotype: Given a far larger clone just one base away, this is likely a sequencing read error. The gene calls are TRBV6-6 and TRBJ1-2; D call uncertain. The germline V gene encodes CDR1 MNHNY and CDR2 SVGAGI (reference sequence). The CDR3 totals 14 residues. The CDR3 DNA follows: TGTGCCAGCAGTTACTCAGGACGGAACTATGGCTACATCTTC. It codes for CASSYSGRNYGYIF.

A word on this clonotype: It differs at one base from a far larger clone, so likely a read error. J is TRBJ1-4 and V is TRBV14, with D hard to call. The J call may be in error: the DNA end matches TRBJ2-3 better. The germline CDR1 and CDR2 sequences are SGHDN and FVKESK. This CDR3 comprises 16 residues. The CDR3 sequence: CASSQDLTLLTDTQYF. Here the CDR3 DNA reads TGTGCCAGCAGCCAAGACTTGACGCTGCTCACAGATACGCAGTATTTT.

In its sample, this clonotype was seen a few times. CDR3 loop: CATKDRVESRYGYTF. CDR3 nucleotides: TGTGCCACCAAGGACAGGGTAGAGTCTCGCTATGGCTACACCTTC. V and J are TRBV19 and TRBJ1-2; TRBD1 agrees at 8 bases. The CDR3 runs to 15 residues. CDR1 is LNHDA, CDR2 SQIVND, per germline (reference sequence). J gave up 4 bases and V 10 bases, and 14 bases lay outside the gene matches.

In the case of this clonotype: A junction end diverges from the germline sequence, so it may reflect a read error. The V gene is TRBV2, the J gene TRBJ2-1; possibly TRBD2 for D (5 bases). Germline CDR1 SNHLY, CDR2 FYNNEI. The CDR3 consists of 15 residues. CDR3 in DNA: TGTGCCAGCAGACGATCCGGGATCAGAGACAATGCGCAGTTCTTC. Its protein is CASRRSGIRDNAQFF.

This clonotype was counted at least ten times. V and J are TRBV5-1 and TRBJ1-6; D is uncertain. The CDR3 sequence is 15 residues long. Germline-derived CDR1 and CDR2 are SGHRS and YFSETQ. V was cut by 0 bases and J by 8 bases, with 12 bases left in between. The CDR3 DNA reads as TGCGCCAGCAGCTTGGGTCCCGGTTCCGATTCACCCCTCCACTTT. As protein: CASSLGPGSDSPLHF.

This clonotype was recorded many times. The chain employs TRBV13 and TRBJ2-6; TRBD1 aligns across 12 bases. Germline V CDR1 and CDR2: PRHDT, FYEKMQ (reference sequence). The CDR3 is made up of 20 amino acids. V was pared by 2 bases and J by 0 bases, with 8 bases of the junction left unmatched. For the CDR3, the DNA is TGTGCCAGCAGCTTAAGGTCGGGACAGGGGGCCCTCTCTGGGGCCAACGTCCTGACTTTC. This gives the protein CASSLRSGQGALSGANVLTF.

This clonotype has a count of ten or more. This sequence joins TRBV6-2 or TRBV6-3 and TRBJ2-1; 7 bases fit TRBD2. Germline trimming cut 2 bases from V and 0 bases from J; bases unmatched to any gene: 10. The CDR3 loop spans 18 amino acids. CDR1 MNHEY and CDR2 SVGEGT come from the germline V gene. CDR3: CASSYVIAGSSSYNEQFF. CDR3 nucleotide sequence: TGTGCCAGCAGTTACGTAATAGCGGGCTCGAGCTCCTACAATGAGCAGTTCTTC.

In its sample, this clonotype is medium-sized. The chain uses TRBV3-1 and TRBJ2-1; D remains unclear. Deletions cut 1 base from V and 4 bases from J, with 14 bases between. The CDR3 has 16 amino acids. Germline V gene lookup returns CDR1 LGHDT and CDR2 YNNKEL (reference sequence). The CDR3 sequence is CASSQALAEGYNEQFF. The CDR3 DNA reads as TGTGCCAGCAGCCAAGCGTTAGCCGAAGGTTACAATGAGCAGTTCTTC.

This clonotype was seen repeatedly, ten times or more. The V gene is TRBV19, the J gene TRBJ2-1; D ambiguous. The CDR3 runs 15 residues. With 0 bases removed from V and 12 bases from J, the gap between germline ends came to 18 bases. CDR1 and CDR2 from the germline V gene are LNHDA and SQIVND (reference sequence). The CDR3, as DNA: TGTGCCAGTAGTATAGACGGTTCCCACACGCCGTGGCAGTTCTTC. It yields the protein CASSIDGSHTPWQFF.

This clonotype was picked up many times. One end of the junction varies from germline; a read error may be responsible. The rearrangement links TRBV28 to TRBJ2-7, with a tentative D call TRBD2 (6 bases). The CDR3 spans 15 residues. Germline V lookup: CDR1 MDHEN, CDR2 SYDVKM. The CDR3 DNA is TGTGTCAGCAGCGCTCCGGGACTTTCCCTCTACGAGCAGTACTTC. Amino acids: CVSSAPGLSLYEQYF.

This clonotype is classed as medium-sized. The CDR3 DNA sequence: TGTGCCAGCAGTGGACTACGCAGCTCCTACAATGAGCAGTTCTTC. Translated: CASSGLRSSYNEQFF. The V and J genes are TRBV28 and TRBJ2-1; perhaps TRBD2 as D (6 bases). CDR1 and CDR2 (germline): MDHEN, SYDVKM. The ends were cut back, 5 bases at V and 0 bases at J, with 11 bases in the middle. The CDR3 covers 15 residues. Based on the CDR3 plus reference TRBV28 and TRBJ2-1, the full variable domain is DVKVTQSSRYLVKRTGEKVFLECVQDMDHENMFWYRQDPGLGLRLIYFSYDVKMKEKGDIPEGYSVSREKKERFSLILESASTNQTSMYLCASSGLRSSYNEQFFGPGTRLTVL.

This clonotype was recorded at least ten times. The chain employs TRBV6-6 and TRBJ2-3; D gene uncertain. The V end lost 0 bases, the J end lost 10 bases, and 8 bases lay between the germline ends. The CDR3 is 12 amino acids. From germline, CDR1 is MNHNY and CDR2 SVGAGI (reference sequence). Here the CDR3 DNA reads TGTGCCAGCAGTTACTCGATCGTGGCGCAGTATTTT. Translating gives CASSYSIVAQYF.

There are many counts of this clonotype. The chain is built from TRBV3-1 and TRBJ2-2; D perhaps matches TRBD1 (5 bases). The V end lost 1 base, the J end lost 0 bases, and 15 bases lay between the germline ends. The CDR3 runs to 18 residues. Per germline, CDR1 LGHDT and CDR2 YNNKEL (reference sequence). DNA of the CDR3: TGTGCCAGCAGCCAAGCTCTACCAGGGTTCGCGAACACCGGGGAGCTGTTTTTT. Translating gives CASSQALPGFANTGELFF. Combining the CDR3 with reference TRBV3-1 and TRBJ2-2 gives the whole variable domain DTAVSQTPKYLVTQMGNDKSIKCEQNLGHDTMYWYKQDSKKFLKIMFSYNNKELIINETVPNRFSPKSPDKAHLNLHINSLELGDSAVYFCASSQALPGFANTGELFFGEGSRLTVL.

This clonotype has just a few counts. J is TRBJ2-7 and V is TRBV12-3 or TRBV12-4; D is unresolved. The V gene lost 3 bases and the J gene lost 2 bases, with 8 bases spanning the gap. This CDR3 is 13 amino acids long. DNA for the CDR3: TGTGCCAGCAGTTTTGAGCTTCCCTACGAGCAGTACTTC. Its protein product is CASSFELPYEQYF.

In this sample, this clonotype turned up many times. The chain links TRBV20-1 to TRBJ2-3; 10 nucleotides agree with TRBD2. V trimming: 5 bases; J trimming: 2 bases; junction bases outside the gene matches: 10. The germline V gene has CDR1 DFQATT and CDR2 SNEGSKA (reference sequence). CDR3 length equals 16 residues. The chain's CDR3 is CSASYGTSDPTDTQYF. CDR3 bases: TGCAGTGCTTCTTATGGGACTAGCGACCCCACAGATACGCAGTATTTT.

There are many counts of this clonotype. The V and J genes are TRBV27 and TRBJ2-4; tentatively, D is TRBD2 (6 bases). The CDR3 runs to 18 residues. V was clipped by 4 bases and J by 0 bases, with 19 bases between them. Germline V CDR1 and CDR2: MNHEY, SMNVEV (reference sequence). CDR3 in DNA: TGTGCCAGCAGTTCCCGGTTTAGCGGAAGTCTAGCCAAAAACATTCAGTACTTC. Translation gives CASSSRFSGSLAKNIQYF.

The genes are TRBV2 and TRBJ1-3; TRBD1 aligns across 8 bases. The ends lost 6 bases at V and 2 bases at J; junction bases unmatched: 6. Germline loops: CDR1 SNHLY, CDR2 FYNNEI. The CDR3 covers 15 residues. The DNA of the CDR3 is TGTGCCAGCAGCCCCGGGACAGGTCCTGGAAACACCATATATTTT. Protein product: CASSPGTGPGNTIYF.

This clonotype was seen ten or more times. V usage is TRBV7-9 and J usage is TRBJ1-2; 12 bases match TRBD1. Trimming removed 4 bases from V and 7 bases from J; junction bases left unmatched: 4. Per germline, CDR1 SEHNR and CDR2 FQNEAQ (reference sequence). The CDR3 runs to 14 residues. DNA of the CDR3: TGTGCCAGCAGCTCGGGACAGGGGGCTCGTGGCTACACCTTC. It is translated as CASSSGQGARGYTF.

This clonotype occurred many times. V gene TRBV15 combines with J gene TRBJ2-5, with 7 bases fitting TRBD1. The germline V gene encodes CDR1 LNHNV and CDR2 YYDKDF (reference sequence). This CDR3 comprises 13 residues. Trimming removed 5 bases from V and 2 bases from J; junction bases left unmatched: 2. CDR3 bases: TGTGCCACCAGCGGGGGACAGCAAGAGACCCAGTACTTC. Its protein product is CATSGGQQETQYF.